The 10 T cell receptor beta chains given below trace back to one sample, sequenced in a study of PD-L1 blockade in urothelial cancer. Using immunoSEQ multiplex PCR, the repertoire was profiled, and TCRdb retains in-frame clones only, with some absent. The sample includes roughly 32,000 clones, roughly nine tenths of them seen just once. Time point described: peripheral blood 6 weeks after treatment start. The sequenced sample was PBMCs, obtained around atezolizumab (anti-PD-L1) treatment. All receptors come from an older man with urothelial cancer.

The chain uses TRBV4-1 and TRBJ2-7; 7 bases fit TRBD1. The CDR3 runs to 14 residues. The germline CDR1 and CDR2 sequences are MGHRA and YSYEKL. Trimming cost V 3 bases and J 2 bases; bases outside gene matches: 4. The CDR3 nucleotides are TGCGCCAGCAGCCAGAGGGGACAGACCTACGAGCAGTACTTC. Translation gives CASSQRGQTYEQYF.

The chain employs TRBV28 and TRBJ1-2; TRBD1 matches 7 bases. Germline CDR1 and CDR2: MDHEN and SYDVKM. This CDR3 contains 15 residues. The V gene end was trimmed by 6 bases and the J gene end by 1 base; junction bases not matched to a gene: 8. CDR3 coding DNA: TGTGCCAGCAGCTCACCCCGACAGGGTAACTATGGCTACACCTTC. Amino acid sequence: CASSSPRQGNYGYTF.

The rearrangement joins TRBV30 to TRBJ2-2, with 7 bases identical to TRBD2. V trimming: 2 bases; J trimming: 7 bases; junction bases outside the gene matches: 10. The CDR3 has 15 residues. CDR1 and CDR2 from the germline V gene are GTSNPN and SVGIG (reference sequence). The chain's CDR3 is CAWSTRTSGVGELFF. CDR3 nucleotides: TGTGCCTGGAGTACCCGGACTAGTGGGGTCGGGGAGCTGTTTTTT.

CDR3 DNA: TGCGCCAGCAGCTTGGGGCAGGGGAATATGAACACTGAAGCTTTCTTT. This encodes CASSLGQGNMNTEAFF. The rearrangement links TRBV5-1 to TRBJ1-1, with D possibly matching TRBD1 (6 bases). The CDR3 has 16 amino acids. The V gene's germline CDR1 is SGHRS and CDR2 YFSETQ. V gave up 0 bases and J gave up 0 bases, with 12 bases separating them.

V usage is TRBV5-5 and J usage is TRBJ1-3, with TRBD1 matching over 7 bases. With 5 bases clipped from V and 4 bases from J, the junction kept 18 bases outside the gene matches. Germline-derived CDR1 and CDR2 are SGHKS and YYEKEE (reference sequence). The CDR3 runs to 18 residues. CDR3 residues: CASRRDRSFPYEGNTIYF. DNA for the CDR3: TGTGCCAGCAGGAGGGACAGAAGCTTTCCCTATGAGGGAAACACCATATATTTT.

This chain connects TRBV19 to TRBJ1-2; possibly TRBD1 for D (6 bases). Trimming shortened V by 5 bases and J by 5 bases, and 18 bases separated the two germline ends. This CDR3 is 15 amino acids long. From germline, CDR1 is LNHDA and CDR2 SQIVND (reference sequence). CDR3 region: CASSGGSAGEYGYTF. The DNA of the CDR3 is TGTGCCAGTAGTGGGGGTTCTGCAGGGGAGTATGGCTACACCTTC.

The chain employs TRBV27 and TRBJ2-2, with TRBD2 identical over 8 bases. From germline, CDR1 is MNHEY and CDR2 SMNVEV (reference sequence). CDR3 length: 15 amino acids. Germline trimming cut 3 bases from V and 5 bases from J; bases unmatched to any gene: 5. CDR3 DNA: TGTGCCAGCAGTTTGGCGGGGGGCAGGACCGGGGAGCTGTTTTTT. It specifies CASSLAGGRTGELFF.

V and J are TRBV11-2 and TRBJ2-5; a weak D match, TRBD2 (5 bases). Deletions cut 5 bases from V and 4 bases from J, with 20 bases between. CDR3 length: 16 residues. The germline V gene encodes CDR1 SGHAT and CDR2 FQNNGV. CDR3 residues: CASSPLREYHVETQYF. CDR3 in DNA: TGTGCCAGCAGCCCCCTGAGGGAGTATCATGTAGAGACCCAGTACTTC.

CDR3 region: CASSTLMNTEAFF. The CDR3 DNA sequence: TGTGCCAGCAGCACTCTAATGAACACTGAAGCTTTCTTT. The V and J genes are TRBV27 and TRBJ1-1; D ambiguous. Trimming removed 6 bases from V and 0 bases from J, with 8 bases in between. Germline values: CDR1 MNHEY, CDR2 SMNVEV (reference sequence). The CDR3 spans 13 residues.

The V gene is TRBV4-1, the J gene TRBJ1-2; TRBD1 is a possible D gene (6 bases). The CDR3 covers 16 residues. CDR1 is MGHRA, CDR2 YSYEKL, per germline. V was pared by 0 bases and J by 6 bases, with 17 bases between. CDR3 coding DNA: TGCGCCAGCAGCCAAGAAGGGACAAAAGTCAGGGATGGCTACACCTTC. Amino acids: CASSQEGTKVRDGYTF.